This T cell receptor beta chain was found in a study of T cell responses to AZD1222 COVID-19 vaccine. With 0 bases removed from V and 2 bases from J, the gap between germline ends came to 14 bases. CDR3 length equals 16 residues. Germline V gene sequence: CDR1 SGDLS, CDR2 YYNGEE. Clones were read by immunoSEQ multiplex PCR, and TCRdb kept only the in-frame ones, dropping some. The sample lists 100,000 to 150,000 clones; about 86% were seen once. This clone was detected ten times or more. The source material was peripheral blood, sampled 28 days after the second AZD1222 dose. The origin of this receptor is an adult who received the AZD1222 COVID-19 vaccine. The rearrangement joins TRBV9 to TRBJ1-2; D ambiguous. The CDR3 sequence: CASSVGNRLENYGYTF. The CDR3 region has the DNA TGTGCCAGCAGCGTAGGGAATCGACTTGAAAACTATGGCTACACCTTC. The whole variable domain, remainder taken from reference TRBV9 and TRBJ1-2, is DSGVTQTPKHLITATGQRVTLRCSPRSGDLSVYWYQQSLDQGLQFLIQYYNGEERAKGNILERFSAQQFPDLHSELNLSSLELGDSALYFCASSVGNRLENYGYTFGSGTRLTVV.